Reported below is one T cell receptor beta chain. Its specificity is not known. This sample was included in a study of shared clonotypes between healthy human individuals. The data were produced by immunoSEQ multiplex PCR, yet TCRdb's version contains in-frame clones alone and is incomplete. The table lists fewer than 850,000 clones, approximately 97% of them singletons. Germline values: CDR1 MGHRA, CDR2 YSYEKL. The CDR3 extends over 15 amino acids. Trimming stripped 0 bases from V and 0 bases from J, with 8 bases between. Regarding the study as a whole: Investigators expected sequencing depth to affect clonotype sharing among donors. The study's rarefaction showed incomplete sorted-subset sequencing despite large depth.

Naive CD8 cells lacked CD45RO, underwent positive selection for CCR7 and left out terminally differentiated effector memory CD45RA+ cells. What was sequenced was naive CD8+ T cells sorted from blood. This receptor was identified in a man aged 30 to 45 in good health. The chain carries TRBV4-1 and TRBJ1-1; no reliable D call. CDR3 loop: CASSQDAALNTEAFF. The DNA of the CDR3 is TGCGCCAGCAGCCAAGATGCAGCCTTGAACACTGAAGCTTTCTTT.